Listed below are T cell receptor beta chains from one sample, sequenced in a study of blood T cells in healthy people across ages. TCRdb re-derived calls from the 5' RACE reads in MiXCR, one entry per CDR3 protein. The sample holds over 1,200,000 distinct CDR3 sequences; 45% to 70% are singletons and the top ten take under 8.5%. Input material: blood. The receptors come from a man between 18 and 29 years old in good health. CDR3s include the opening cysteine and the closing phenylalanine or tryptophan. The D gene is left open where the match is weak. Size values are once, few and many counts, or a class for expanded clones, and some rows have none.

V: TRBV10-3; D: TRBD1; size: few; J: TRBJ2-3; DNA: TGTGCCATCAGTGAATACTCGACAGGGGCCACAGATACGCAGTATTTT; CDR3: CAISEYSTGATDTQYF
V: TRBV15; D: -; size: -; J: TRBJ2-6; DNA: TGTGCCACCAGCAGGGGAGGAGGGGCCAACGTCCTGACTTTC; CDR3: CATSRGGGANVLTF
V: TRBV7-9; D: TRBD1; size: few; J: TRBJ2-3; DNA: TGTGCCAGCAGCCCAGACAGGGCGGGAGATACGCAGTATTTT; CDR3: CASSPDRAGDTQYF
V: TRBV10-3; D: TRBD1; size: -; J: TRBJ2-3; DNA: TGTGCCATCATGGGACAGGGGGATACCACAGATACGCAGTATTTT; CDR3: CAIMGQGDTTDTQYF
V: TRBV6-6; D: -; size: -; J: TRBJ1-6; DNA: TGTGCCAGCAGTTACTCTGGGGTATCGGATTCACCCCTCCACTTT; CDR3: CASSYSGVSDSPLHF
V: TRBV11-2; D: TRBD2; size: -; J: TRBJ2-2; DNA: TGTGCCAGCAGCTTTGGACGAGCGGGAGGGCTCGGCGGGGAGCTGTTTTTT; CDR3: CASSFGRAGGLGGELFF
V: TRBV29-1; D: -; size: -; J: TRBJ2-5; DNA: TGCAGCGTTGAAAGCGGATTCCAAGAGACCCAGTACTTC; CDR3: CSVESGFQETQYF
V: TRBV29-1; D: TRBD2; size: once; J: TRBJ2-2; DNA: TGCAGCGTTGGAGGGACGGGAGGTTACACCGGGGAGCTGTTTTTT; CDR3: CSVGGTGGYTGELFF
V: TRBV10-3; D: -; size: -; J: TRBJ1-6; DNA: TGTGCCATCAGTGAGAACGGATATAATTCACCCCTCCACTTT; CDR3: CAISENGYNSPLHF
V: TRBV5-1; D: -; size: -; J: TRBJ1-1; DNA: TGCGCCAGCAGCTTGGTGGCAGGGAGCTTAACTGAAGCTTTCTTT; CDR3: CASSLVAGSLTEAFF
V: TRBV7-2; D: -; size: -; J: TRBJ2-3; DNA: TGTGCCAGCAGCTTAGCCAGGGACACAGATACGCAGTATTTT; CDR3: CASSLARDTDTQYF
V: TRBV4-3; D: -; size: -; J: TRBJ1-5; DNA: TGCGCCAGCAGCCAAGATTGGGGGGGCCTCAATCAGCCCCAGCATTTT; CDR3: CASSQDWGGLNQPQHF
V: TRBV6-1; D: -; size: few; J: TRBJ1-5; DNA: TGTGCCAGCAGTTTTGGGGAAATGACGCGGCAGCCCCAGCATTTT; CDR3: CASSFGEMTRQPQHF
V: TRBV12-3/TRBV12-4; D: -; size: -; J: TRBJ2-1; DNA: TGTGCCAGCAGTCTACTTTACGCGGACAGTTACAATGAGCAGTTCTTC; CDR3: CASSLLYADSYNEQFF
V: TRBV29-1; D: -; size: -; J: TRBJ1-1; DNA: TGCAGCGTTGAAAGGGTCCAAGCTTTCTTT; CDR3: CSVERVQAFF
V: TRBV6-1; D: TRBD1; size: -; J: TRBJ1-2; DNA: TGTGCCAGCTTTCTCGTCGGGCAGGGGGATGGCTACACCTTC; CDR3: CASFLVGQGDGYTF